The present entry profiles one T cell receptor (beta chain) with its context. What it binds is unknown. These data originate in a study of early T cells in non-severe SARS-CoV-2 infection. Background on the study: The chains were unpaired, and the sequenced material was bulk RNA from unsorted whole blood. General study points: Reliance on VDJdb matching favored anti-spike CD8 responses; private and CD4 specificities were missed.

There are 17 residues in the CDR3. Germline loops: CDR1 SGHDN, CDR2 FVKESK. The junction had 12 bases not matched to a gene; V was cut back by 0 bases and J by 7 bases. Individual cDNA molecules were tagged with unique molecular identifiers. TCRdb processed the 5' RACE reads anew with MiXCR; each CDR3 protein has one entry. The sample shows 53,000 or so distinct CDR3 sequences, approximately 9.4% of them seen only once. The chain employs TRBV14 and TRBJ1-5; 7 bases are shared with TRBD1. This TCR derives from an adult who was a healthcare worker with PCR-confirmed SARS-CoV-2 infection or an uninfected control (not recorded which). The material sequenced was whole blood. CDR3 protein: CASSQDRGGQFLQPQHF. CDR3 in DNA: TGTGCCAGCAGCCAAGATCGGGGGGGACAGTTTCTACAGCCCCAGCATTTT.